The 32 T cell receptor beta chains given below trace back to one sample, sequenced in a study of identical twins. TCRdb called the 5' RACE reads again in MiXCR, with one record for every CDR3 protein. The table records 450,000 or so distinct CDR3 sequences, over 12% of them present only once. These data were also reused for a study on yellow fever vaccine responses in identical twins.

Sequencing used CD4+ T cells sorted from blood. These receptors originate from a woman aged 18-29 years in good health.

This clonotype was detected many times. The chain recombines TRBV9 with TRBJ2-7; weak D call: TRBD2 (6 bases). The germline V and J ends were trimmed by 0 bases and 5 bases, with 15 bases remaining between them. Germline V gene data show CDR1 as SGDLS and CDR2 as YYNGEE. The CDR3 totals 15 residues. In nucleotides, the CDR3 is TGTGCCAGCAGCGTAGGGGACTCCAAACCGGACGAGCAGTACTTC. It encodes CASSVGDSKPDEQYF.

This clonotype came up a few times. This rearrangement joins TRBV28 to TRBJ2-5, with 8 bases lining up with TRBD1. CDR3 length: 15 residues. J was trimmed by 5 bases and V by 4 bases; bases with no gene match: 9. Germline V gene data show CDR1 as MDHEN and CDR2 as SYDVKM. The CDR3 DNA reads as TGTGCCAGCAGTTCCTCGTTCAGGGGGCCTGAGACCCAGTACTTC. Translation: CASSSSFRGPETQYF.

The rearrangement links TRBV7-2 to TRBJ2-3; maybe TRBD2 (5 bases). CDR3 length: 12 amino acids. Trimming left V 11 bases short and J 2 bases short, with 11 bases between. The germline V gene encodes CDR1 SGHTA and CDR2 FQGNSA. CDR3: CAVGSATDTQYF. DNA for the CDR3: TGTGCCGTAGGGAGCGCCACAGATACGCAGTATTTT.

The V call is TRBV12-3 or TRBV12-4, the J call TRBJ2-5; possible D gene TRBD2, 5 bases. The V and J ends lost 3 bases and 7 bases respectively, with 12 bases between them. This CDR3 has 13 amino acids. The chain's CDR3 is CASSLQETMTQYF. CDR3 in DNA: TGTGCCAGCAGTTTGCAGGAGACTATGACCCAGTACTTC.

The chain couples TRBV5-5 to TRBJ2-7; TRBD1 might be the D (5 bases). With 2 bases removed from V and 3 bases from J, the gap between germline ends came to 18 bases. Germline values: CDR1 SGHKS, CDR2 YYEKEE (reference sequence). The length of the CDR3 is 16 residues. DNA of the CDR3: TGTGCCAGCAGCTTAATTGAAAAGATAGGACACTACGAGCAGTACTTC. It specifies CASSLIEKIGHYEQYF.

The chain uses TRBV24-1 and TRBJ2-5, with a tentative D call TRBD2 (7 bases). The CDR3 has 14 amino acids. V was shortened by 3 bases and J by 4 bases, with 11 bases between the two germline ends. Germline V gene lookup returns CDR1 KGHDR and CDR2 SFDVKD. Here the CDR3 reads CATSDPRGAETQYF. As DNA, the CDR3 is TGTGCCACCAGTGATCCCCGGGGGGCAGAGACCCAGTACTTC.

This clonotype has only a few counts. The genes are TRBV6-1 and TRBJ1-6; 7 bases line up with TRBD1. Germline V gene sequence: CDR1 MNHNS, CDR2 SASEGT. J was trimmed by 9 bases and V by 7 bases; bases with no gene match: 12. The CDR3 totals 15 residues. The CDR3 loop reads CASTPGTAFSSPLHF. CDR3 nucleotides: TGTGCCAGCACTCCTGGGACAGCGTTTAGTTCACCCCTCCACTTT.

The chain employs TRBV21-1 and TRBJ2-5; the table's D call TRBD1 went unverified against the DNA. TRBV21-1 constitutes a pseudogene. The CDR3 runs 13 residues. The CDR3 reads CASSNRGWETQYF. The CDR3 region has the DNA TGTGCCAGCAGCAACAGGGGGTGGGAGACCCAGTACTTC.

V is TRBV6-2 or TRBV6-3 and J is TRBJ2-3; weak D call: TRBD1 (5 bases). There are 17 residues in the CDR3. CDR1 is MNHEY, CDR2 SVGEGT, per germline. Deletions cut 0 bases from V and 4 bases from J, with 17 bases between. Written as DNA, the CDR3 is TGTGCCAGCAGTTACTCGAAGGTCCAGGGATCATCAGATACGCAGTATTTT. Protein sequence: CASSYSKVQGSSDTQYF.

This rearrangement joins TRBV6-2 or TRBV6-3 to TRBJ2-1; the match to TRBD1 covers 8 bases. V lost 5 bases to trimming and J lost 8 bases; unmatched junction nucleotides: 14. Germline V gene data show CDR1 as MNHEY and CDR2 as SVGEGT. This CDR3 has 16 residues. CDR3 nucleotide sequence: TGTGCCAGCAGTCCAATAGCTACAGGGGGGTCGGATGAGCAGTTCTTC. Amino acid sequence: CASSPIATGGSDEQFF.

This clonotype was observed many times. The rearrangement uses TRBV3-1 and TRBJ2-1; a weak D match, TRBD2 (5 bases). CDR1 and CDR2 (germline): LGHDT, YNNKEL (reference sequence). The CDR3 loop spans 13 amino acids. Deletions cut 1 base from V and 8 bases from J, with 9 bases between. The chain's CDR3 is CASSQVWGDEQFF. The CDR3 DNA reads TGTGCCAGCAGCCAAGTATGGGGAGATGAGCAGTTCTTC.

As for this clonotype: At one end, the junction sequence differs from germline, possibly due to a read error. The CDR3 is CASSRGVYQEDF. The CDR3 region has the DNA TGTGCCAGCAGCCGCGGGGTCTACCAGGAGGATTTT. The chain has TRBV5-5 and TRBJ2-3; D is possibly TRBD2 (6 bases). This CDR3 region has 12 residues. The germline CDR1 and CDR2 sequences are SGHKS and YYEKEE (reference sequence).

This clonotype was counted a few times. This sequence joins TRBV29-1 and TRBJ2-5; D not resolved. The CDR3 is made up of 11 amino acids. Trimming removed 0 bases at V and 5 bases at J, with 4 bases between. Germline V gene lookup returns CDR1 SQVTM and CDR2 ANQGSEA. CDR3 in DNA: TGCAGCGTTGAAGATCCGGAGACCCAGTACTTC. Encoded protein: CSVEDPETQYF.

The rearrangement links TRBV12-3 or TRBV12-4 to TRBJ2-5; possibly TRBD1 for D (6 bases). The germline V and J ends were trimmed by 5 bases and 2 bases, with 15 bases remaining between them. The CDR3 extends over 15 amino acids. The chain's CDR3 is CASSDGQSFQETQYF. The CDR3, as DNA: TGTGCCAGCAGTGACGGACAGTCCTTTCAAGAGACCCAGTACTTC.

The genes are TRBV14 and TRBJ2-3; D may correspond to TRBD1 or TRBD2 (5 bases each). V shed 6 bases and J shed 5 bases, with 15 bases lying between them. The CDR3 covers 14 residues. Germline loops: CDR1 SGHDN, CDR2 FVKESK. In DNA form, the CDR3 reads TGTGCCAGCAGTCGTTGGGACCTGGGAGATACGCAGTATTTT. Translating gives CASSRWDLGDTQYF.

The sample holds a few counts of this clonotype. The chain recombines TRBV18 with TRBJ2-1; 15 bases align to TRBD2. The germline gives CDR1 KGHSH, CDR2 LQKENI. The CDR3 loop spans 16 amino acids. J was trimmed by 8 bases and V by 3 bases; bases with no gene match: 5. The CDR3 DNA is TGTGCCAGCTCACCCGGGACTAGCGGGAGGAACTATGAGCAGTTCTTC. As protein: CASSPGTSGRNYEQFF.

In this sample, this clonotype turned up a few times. For the CDR3, the DNA is TGTGCCAGCTCATCGACTAGCGAGGATGAGCAGTTCTTC. Protein: CASSSTSEDEQFF. The gene calls are TRBV18 and TRBJ2-1; 8 bases fit TRBD2. In germline, CDR1 is KGHSH, CDR2 LQKENI. V trimming: 5 bases; J trimming: 8 bases; junction bases outside the gene matches: 5. The CDR3 is 13 residues long.

In nucleotides, the CDR3 is TGTGCCAGCAGCTCCCTCTGGGGGGGCTACGAGCAGTACTTC. Its translation is CASSSLWGGYEQYF. The chain has TRBV3-1 and TRBJ2-7; 7 bases agree with TRBD2. In germline, CDR1 is LGHDT, CDR2 YNNKEL (reference sequence). This CDR3 comprises 14 residues. V shed 5 bases and J 3 bases; nucleotides not matched to a gene: 7.

This clonotype was seen a handful of times. The rearrangement joins TRBV6-2 or TRBV6-3 to TRBJ1-5, with a tentative D call TRBD1 (5 bases). Germline CDR1 and CDR2: MNHEY and SVGEGT. The V end lost 1 base, the J end lost 7 bases, and 8 bases lay between the germline ends. The CDR3 sequence is 13 residues long. This CDR3 reads CASSYYGAQPQHF. CDR3 coding DNA: TGTGCCAGCAGTTACTACGGGGCCCAGCCCCAGCATTTT.

The V gene is TRBV7-9, the J gene TRBJ2-7; 8 bases line up with TRBD1. Germline CDR1 reads SEHNR; CDR2 reads FQNEAQ (reference sequence). This CDR3 spans 13 amino acids. After removal of 3 bases from V and 5 bases from J, the junction contained 3 bases not matched to a gene. CDR3 in amino acids: CASSFKTGDEQYF. The CDR3, as DNA: TGTGCCAGCAGCTTTAAGACAGGGGACGAGCAGTACTTC.

This clonotype was detected a few times. CDR3 DNA: TGTGCCAGCAGCTTAAGTATCTTGCGGAGAGAGGACAATGAGCAGTTCTTC. Amino acids: CASSLSILRREDNEQFF. This chain connects TRBV7-2 to TRBJ2-1; D call uncertain. CDR1 is SGHTA and CDR2 is FQGNSA in the germline V gene. V was shortened by 2 bases and J by 5 bases, with 19 bases between the two germline ends. CDR3 length: 17 residues.

This clonotype occurred a few times. The chain employs TRBV6-1 and TRBJ2-1; possible D gene TRBD1, 6 bases. This CDR3 is built from 13 residues. Trimming shortened V by 4 bases and J by 7 bases, and 11 bases separated the two germline ends. Looked up from germline, CDR1 is MNHNS and CDR2 is SASEGT. CDR3 DNA sequence: TGTGCCAGCAGTGGGACAGCTGGGAATGAGCAGTTCTTC. Translated, it gives CASSGTAGNEQFF.

In its sample, this clonotype was seen a few times. The chain has TRBV12-3 or TRBV12-4 and TRBJ2-7; D is undetermined. V lost 2 bases, J lost 2 bases, and 10 bases lay in between. The CDR3 loop spans 14 amino acids. The CDR3 loop is CASSLRSTTYEQYF. The CDR3 DNA follows: TGTGCCAGCAGTTTAAGATCCACCACCTACGAGCAGTACTTC.

This clonotype has only a few counts. This sequence joins TRBV6-1 and TRBJ1-1; TRBD1 matches at 10 bases. Germline loops: CDR1 MNHNS, CDR2 SASEGT. This CDR3 contains 16 residues. V was pared by 5 bases and J by 2 bases, with 8 bases of the junction left unmatched. The CDR3 loop is CASSPLGQGINTEAFF. The CDR3 DNA reads as TGTGCCAGCAGTCCCTTGGGACAGGGGATAAACACTGAAGCTTTCTTT.

This clonotype was detected a few times. This chain uses TRBV7-9 with TRBJ1-4; no clear D. The CDR3 covers 13 residues. In germline, CDR1 is SEHNR, CDR2 FQNEAQ (reference sequence). Trimming removed 2 bases from V and 8 bases from J, with 9 bases in between. CDR3 loop: CASSLFPQEKLFF. The CDR3 DNA reads as TGTGCCAGCAGCTTATTCCCGCAAGAAAAACTGTTTTTT.

This clonotype was seen more than once but under ten times. V is TRBV20-1 and J is TRBJ1-1; tentatively, D is TRBD1 (6 bases). Trimming took off 0 bases at V and 2 bases at J, with 16 bases between the two ends. Looked up from germline, CDR1 is DFQATT and CDR2 is SNEGSKA (reference sequence). The CDR3 has 16 residues. The DNA of the CDR3 is TGCAGTGCTAGAGATTTGAACAGGGTCTTTAACACTGAAGCTTTCTTT. This sequence encodes CSARDLNRVFNTEAFF.

This chain uses TRBV20-1 with TRBJ2-5; 10 bases fit TRBD2. The CDR3 has 14 residues. J gave up 2 bases and V 6 bases, and 6 bases lay outside the gene matches. CDR1 is DFQATT, CDR2 SNEGSKA, per germline (reference sequence). CDR3 region: CSAKTSGPQETQYF. The CDR3 region has the DNA TGCAGTGCAAAGACTAGCGGGCCGCAAGAGACCCAGTACTTC.

In this sample, this clonotype turned up a few times. The rearrangement joins TRBV24-1 to TRBJ2-5, with a tentative D call TRBD2 (6 bases). CDR3 length: 15 residues. V was trimmed by 0 bases and J by 0 bases, leaving 7 bases between them. The germline gives CDR1 KGHDR, CDR2 SFDVKD. The CDR3 sequence is CATSDLRGNQETQYF. The CDR3 DNA sequence: TGTGCCACCAGTGATTTGCGGGGGAACCAAGAGACCCAGTACTTC.

The chain recombines TRBV12-3 or TRBV12-4 with TRBJ1-1; TRBD1 might be the D (6 bases). This CDR3 has 14 amino acids. V lost 5 bases, J lost 2 bases, and 12 bases lay in between. The DNA of the CDR3 is TGTGCCAGCAGTCCTACAGGGTTTAACACTGAAGCTTTCTTT. It yields the protein CASSPTGFNTEAFF.

This clonotype was seen more than once but under ten times. The chain links TRBV7-2 to TRBJ2-5; 12 nucleotides line up with TRBD1. The length of the CDR3 is 15 residues. Unmatched junction bases numbered 6, after V lost 5 bases and J lost 5 bases. Germline V gives CDR1 SGHTA, CDR2 FQGNSA. The CDR3 protein is CASSKGTGGGETQYF. The CDR3 DNA sequence: TGTGCCAGCAGCAAAGGGACAGGGGGCGGGGAGACCCAGTACTTC.

This clonotype was detected a few times. The V and J genes are TRBV7-6 and TRBJ2-7; D is uncertain. The CDR3 length is 15 residues. Germline V lookup: CDR1 SGHVS, CDR2 FNYEAQ. Trimming removed 5 bases from V and 1 base from J, with 15 bases in between. Here the CDR3 DNA reads TGTGCCAGCAGCCCGGACCGAGAAAGTTCCTACGAGCAGTACTTC. It codes for CASSPDRESSYEQYF.

V is TRBV7-3 and J is TRBJ2-3; D is possibly TRBD1 (5 bases). CDR1 is SGHTA and CDR2 is FQGTGA in the germline V gene. CDR3 size: 15 residues. Trimming pared 3 bases from V and 11 bases from J, leaving 21 bases between. CDR3 coding DNA: TGTGCCAGCAGCTTGACAGATCCCCTCCGGATAGGGCAGTATTTT. Translated: CASSLTDPLRIGQYF.